These 28 T cell receptor beta chains originate from one sample sequenced in a study of tumor-infiltrating lymphocytes in localized non-small cell lung cancer. Data came from immunoSEQ multiplex PCR; TCRdb stores just in-frame clones and leaves some out. The sample holds about 10,000 clones, 60% seen once. Sample: uninvolved lung tissue not adjacent to the tumor. The source is a human donor with non-small cell lung cancer.

The V call is TRBV4-1, the J call TRBJ2-5, with TRBD1 matching 8 bases. This CDR3 spans 16 amino acids. V was clipped by 1 base and J by 5 bases; unmatched bases: 9. The germline V gene has CDR1 MGHRA and CDR2 YSYEKL. The CDR3 protein is CASSQGPGQVTETQYF. In DNA form, the CDR3 reads TGCGCCAGCAGCCAAGGTCCGGGACAGGTGACGGAGACCCAGTACTTC.

There are a few counts of this clone. The chain carries TRBV27 and TRBJ1-2; D gene ambiguous. Germline lookup yields CDR1 MNHEY and CDR2 SMNVEV (reference sequence). Trimming stripped 0 bases from V and 0 bases from J, with 2 bases between. This CDR3 region has 13 residues. CDR3 sequence (DNA): TGTGCCAGCAGTTTATCAGCTAACTATGGCTACACCTTC. Encoded protein: CASSLSANYGYTF.

The V call is TRBV27, the J call TRBJ2-1; D is perhaps TRBD1 (6 bases). The V end was cut by 3 bases, the J end by 5 bases, with 14 bases between. Germline V gene lookup returns CDR1 MNHEY and CDR2 SMNVEV (reference sequence). The CDR3 contains 15 residues. The CDR3 sequence is CASSFRTARDNEQFF. The CDR3 DNA reads TGTGCCAGCAGTTTTAGGACAGCGAGAGACAATGAGCAGTTCTTC.

The chain is built from TRBV9 and TRBJ1-3, with no clear D. Germline CDR1 is SGDLS and CDR2 is YYNGEE. Between the trimmed V and J ends, which lost 4 bases and 3 bases, there was a span of 20 bases. The CDR3 covers 17 residues. In DNA form, the CDR3 reads TGTGCCAGCAGCCCCTCGTCCGAGGCCGACTATGGAAACACCATATATTTT. This translates into CASSPSSEADYGNTIYF.

The table lists this clone with a few counts. The J gene is TRBJ1-1, the V gene TRBV5-4, with D unclear. V was trimmed by 2 bases and J by 8 bases, leaving 7 bases between them. CDR3 length: 11 amino acids. Germline V gene sequence: CDR1 SGHNT, CDR2 YYREEE (reference sequence). CDR3 DNA sequence: TGTGCCAGCAGCTTCGGCAGGGAAGCTTTCTTT. It codes for CASSFGREAFF. Using reference TRBV5-4 and TRBJ1-1 for the parts outside the CDR3, the full variable domain is ETGVTQSPTHLIKTRGQQVTLRCSSQSGHNTVSWYQQALGQGPQFIFQYYREEENGRGNFPPRFSGLQFPNYSSELNVNALELDDSALYLCASSFGREAFFGQGTRLTVV.

V gene TRBV2 combines with J gene TRBJ1-2; 7 bases map to TRBD1. After removal of 8 bases from V and 8 bases from J, the junction contained 14 bases not matched to a gene. Germline CDR1 and CDR2: SNHLY and FYNNEI. The CDR3 extends over 14 amino acids. The CDR3 is CASGQRTGGWGYTF. For the CDR3, the DNA is TGTGCCAGCGGCCAACGGACAGGCGGCTGGGGCTACACCTTC.

V gene TRBV28 combines with J gene TRBJ1-1; 7 positions agree with TRBD1. J gave up 6 bases and V 4 bases, and 11 bases lay outside the gene matches. From germline, CDR1 is MDHEN and CDR2 SYDVKM. This CDR3 is built from 15 residues. CDR3 sequence: CASSSQGSLGAEAFF. DNA of the CDR3: TGTGCCAGCAGTTCACAGGGGTCTTTAGGCGCTGAAGCTTTCTTT.

V is TRBV18 and J is TRBJ2-5; 8 nucleotides align to TRBD2. CDR3 length: 15 residues. Germline loops: CDR1 KGHSH, CDR2 LQKENI. V gave up 5 bases and J gave up 5 bases; unmatched junction bases: 10. CDR3 residues: CASSRARGDWETQYF. DNA of the CDR3: TGTGCCAGCTCAAGAGCGCGGGGGGACTGGGAGACCCAGTACTTC. Variable domain in full (rest from reference TRBV18 and TRBJ2-5): NAGVMQNPRHLVRRRGQEARLRCSPMKGHSHVYWYRQLPEEGLKFMVYLQKENIIDESGMPKERFSAEFPKEGPSILRIQQVVRGDSAAYFCASSRARGDWETQYFGPGTRLLVL.

About this clone itself: This sample includes further DNA sequences coding for the same CDR3. This chain connects TRBV6-5 to TRBJ1-3, with D unclear. The CDR3 runs 12 residues. Germline V lookup: CDR1 MNHEY, CDR2 SVGAGI. Trimming stripped 6 bases from V and 1 base from J, with 4 bases between. CDR3 nucleotide sequence: TGTGCCAGCAGGGGTTCTGGAAACACCATATATTTT. Translated, it gives CASRGSGNTIYF.

The chain links TRBV28 to TRBJ1-2; 9 bases align to TRBD1. The CDR3 is 15 residues long. The germline gives CDR1 MDHEN, CDR2 SYDVKM. V lost 4 bases to trimming and J lost 5 bases; unmatched junction nucleotides: 8. CDR3 sequence: CASSSEGQGIYGYTF. DNA for the CDR3: TGTGCCAGCAGTTCCGAGGGACAGGGAATATATGGCTACACCTTC.

This clone has only a few counts. The chain has TRBV19 and TRBJ1-3; a possible D gene is TRBD1 (5 bases). The CDR3 covers 14 residues. CDR1 is LNHDA and CDR2 is SQIVND in the germline V gene (reference sequence). V shed 6 bases and J shed 0 bases, with 9 bases lying between them. The CDR3: CASRGPVSGNTIYF. The CDR3 DNA follows: TGTGCCAGTAGGGGACCTGTCTCTGGAAACACCATATATTTT. The entire variable domain, with the rest obtained from reference TRBV19 and TRBJ1-3, is as follows: DGGITQSPKYLFRKEGQNVTLSCEQNLNHDAMYWYRQDPGQGLRLIYYSQIVNDFQKGDIAEGYSVSREKKESFPLTVTSAQKNPTAFYLCASRGPVSGNTIYFGEGSWLTVV.

The gene calls are TRBV29-1 and TRBJ2-5; maybe TRBD1 (6 bases). The germline gives CDR1 SQVTM, CDR2 ANQGSEA. CDR3 length equals 13 residues. Trimming removed 4 bases at V and 2 bases at J, with 11 bases between. The DNA of the CDR3 is TGCAGCGTTGTCGTTACAGGGCAAGAGACCCAGTACTTC. Its translation: CSVVVTGQETQYF.

The chain has TRBV5-8 and TRBJ2-1; D is uncertain. V was clipped by 4 bases and J by 8 bases, with 16 bases between them. The CDR3 contains 14 residues. Germline V gives CDR1 SGHTS, CDR2 YDEGEE. This CDR3 is CASSAGPLRDEQFF. The DNA of the CDR3 is TGTGCCAGCAGCGCCGGGCCTTTAAGGGATGAGCAGTTCTTC.

This chain uses TRBV7-2 with TRBJ1-4; the D gene is possibly TRBD1 (5 bases). V was shortened by 5 bases and J by 10 bases, with 20 bases between the two germline ends. The CDR3 consists of 15 residues. Germline V gene data show CDR1 as SGHTA and CDR2 as FQGNSA. CDR3 in DNA: TGTGCCAGCAGCCCCCGGACCACCCTGGGGGGAAAACTGTTTTTT. Protein sequence: CASSPRTTLGGKLFF.

V gene TRBV11-3 combines with J gene TRBJ1-4; TRBD1 might be the D (5 bases). Trimming pared 6 bases from V and 1 base from J, leaving 9 bases between. Germline values: CDR1 SGHNT, CDR2 YENEEA. CDR3 size: 14 residues. CDR3 sequence: CASRGQGTNEKLFF. For the CDR3, the DNA is TGTGCCAGCAGGGGGCAGGGAACTAATGAAAAACTGTTTTTT.

V gene TRBV6-5 combines with J gene TRBJ1-2, with TRBD1 matching over 10 bases. The CDR3 is 16 residues long. V was clipped by 4 bases and J by 2 bases; unmatched bases: 7. CDR1 is MNHEY, CDR2 SVGAGI, per germline. The CDR3 loop reads CASSSRGTGVNYGYTF. The CDR3 DNA follows: TGTGCCAGCAGTTCCAGGGGGACAGGGGTGAACTATGGCTACACCTTC.

In its sample, this clone ranks as medium-sized. The chain is built from TRBV19 and TRBJ1-2; D unresolved. Germline V gene sequence: CDR1 LNHDA, CDR2 SQIVND (reference sequence). The CDR3 has 13 amino acids. V gave up 3 bases and J gave up 7 bases, with 12 bases separating them. CDR3 amino acids: CASSIAAGLGYTF. The CDR3 DNA follows: TGTGCCAGTAGTATTGCGGCAGGTCTTGGCTACACCTTC.

The V and J genes are TRBV6-1 and TRBJ2-2; 8 bases are a match to TRBD1. CDR3 size: 13 residues. Per the germline V gene, CDR1 is MNHNS and CDR2 is SASEGT. Trimming at V came to 11 bases and at J to 5 bases, leaving 7 bases not matched to a gene. CDR3 protein: CASRTGQTGELFF. The CDR3 DNA reads TGTGCCTCCAGGACAGGGCAAACCGGGGAGCTGTTTTTT.

The V and J genes are TRBV6-6 and TRBJ1-2; D is unresolved. The V end lost 5 bases, the J end lost 4 bases, and 11 bases lay between the germline ends. Germline loops: CDR1 MNHNY, CDR2 SVGAGI (reference sequence). This CDR3 is 13 amino acids long. Here the CDR3 DNA reads TGTGCCAGCAGTAACCGGGTCCTCTATGGCTACACCTTC. Translating it yields CASSNRVLYGYTF.

The chain is built from TRBV30 and TRBJ1-1; D gene ambiguous. The CDR3 has 12 amino acids. From germline, CDR1 is GTSNPN and CDR2 SVGIG (reference sequence). V gave up 0 bases and J gave up 0 bases, with 2 bases separating them. The CDR3 spells CAWSVMNTEAFF. Written as DNA, the CDR3 is TGTGCCTGGAGTGTAATGAACACTGAAGCTTTCTTT.

V gene TRBV7-2 combines with J gene TRBJ2-2, with D uncertain. CDR1 and CDR2 (germline): SGHTA, FQGNSA. CDR3 size: 12 residues. Trimming took off 8 bases at V and 7 bases at J, with 11 bases between the two ends. CDR3 region: CASGLYFGELFF. The CDR3 nucleotides are TGTGCCAGCGGGCTTTATTTCGGGGAGCTGTTTTTT.

The chain employs TRBV11-2 and TRBJ2-7; 8 bases line up with TRBD1. Germline-derived CDR1 and CDR2 are SGHAT and FQNNGV. With 5 bases clipped from V and 0 bases from J, the junction kept 3 bases outside the gene matches. The CDR3 extends over 14 amino acids. CDR3 in amino acids: CASSRQGFSYEQYF. CDR3 in DNA: TGTGCCAGCAGCCGACAGGGGTTCTCCTACGAGCAGTACTTC.

The genes are TRBV10-2 and TRBJ1-5; 12 bases are shared with TRBD1. The CDR3 covers 16 residues. CDR1 WSHSY and CDR2 SAAADI come from the germline V gene. V lost 3 bases and J lost 4; bases outside the gene matches: 4. Here the CDR3 reads CASSDRDRGPNQPQHF. DNA for the CDR3: TGCGCCAGCAGTGACCGGGACAGGGGGCCGAATCAGCCCCAGCATTTT.

The chain recombines TRBV11-2 with TRBJ2-5; D uncertain. In germline, CDR1 is SGHAT, CDR2 FQNNGV. V was cut by 3 bases and J by 1 base, with 6 bases left in between. This CDR3 is 13 amino acids long. CDR3 residues: CASSLPAQETQYF. The CDR3 bases are TGTGCCAGCAGCTTGCCGGCCCAAGAGACCCAGTACTTC. Full variable domain (outside the CDR3, taken from reference TRBV11-2 and TRBJ2-5): EAGVAQSPRYKIIEKRQSVAFWCNPISGHATLYWYQQILGQGPKLLIQFQNNGVVDDSQLPKDRFSAERLKGVDSTLKIQPAKLEDSAVYLCASSLPAQETQYFGPGTRLLVL.

The J gene is TRBJ1-2, the V gene TRBV6-5; TRBD1 aligns across 11 bases. Trimming removed 0 bases from V and 6 bases from J; junction bases left unmatched: 3. Germline CDR1 reads MNHEY; CDR2 reads SVGAGI. The CDR3 contains 15 residues. CDR3 DNA: TGTGCCAGCAGTTACTCGCGGACAGGGGGCAATGGCTACACCTTC. Translating it yields CASSYSRTGGNGYTF.

The J gene is TRBJ2-7, the V gene TRBV2; D is possibly TRBD1 or TRBD2 (5 bases each). Trimming removed 7 bases at V and 0 bases at J, with 13 bases between. Per the germline V gene, CDR1 is SNHLY and CDR2 is FYNNEI. The length of the CDR3 is 14 residues. The CDR3 coding sequence is TGTGCCAGCATGGGGGAGACAGCCTCCTACGAGCAGTACTTC. This sequence encodes CASMGETASYEQYF.

The rearrangement uses TRBV5-1 and TRBJ2-5; D gene ambiguous. Germline CDR1 SGHRS, CDR2 YFSETQ. Trimming took off 8 bases at V and 2 bases at J, with 19 bases between the two ends. The CDR3 spans 15 residues. The CDR3 DNA reads TGCGCCAGTGGGCTTGATAGGGCCATACAAGAGACCCAGTACTTC. Translated, it gives CASGLDRAIQETQYF.

This clone appeared a few times. V and J are TRBV7-8 and TRBJ1-4; the match to TRBD1 covers 7 bases. This CDR3 region has 14 residues. V lost 5 bases, J lost 7 bases, and 7 bases stayed unmatched. The germline V gene has CDR1 SGHVS and CDR2 FQNEAQ. The CDR3 DNA reads TGTGCCAGCAGCCTACAGGGGAGGGGTGAAAAACTGTTTTTT. Translation: CASSLQGRGEKLFF.